A selection of T cell receptor beta chains follows, all from one sample in a study of blood T cell repertoires in COVID-19. The assay was immunoSEQ multiplex PCR, and TCRdb's table has in-frame clones only and misses some. The sample holds approximately 70,000 clones, about 81% seen once. The specimen sequenced was peripheral blood. The receptors originated from a woman older than 75 with acute or convalescent COVID-19. Each CDR3 is given with its conserved first and last residue. The D gene is left open where the match is weak. Size tells how often a clone was seen (once, few, many) or the class of an expanded clone, and some rows leave it out.

V gene: TRBV28
J gene: TRBJ1-2
D gene: -
clone size: -
CDR3 protein: CASSQTGGDGYGYTF
CDR3 DNA: TGTGCCAGCAGTCAGACGGGAGGGGATGGGTATGGCTACACCTTC

V gene: TRBV4-3
J gene: TRBJ2-2
D gene: TRBD2
clone size: -
CDR3 protein: CASSGTSGAPPLTGELFF
CDR3 DNA: TGCGCCAGCTCGGGGACTAGCGGGGCCCCTCCCCTGACCGGGGAGCTGTTTTTT

V gene: TRBV27
J gene: TRBJ2-7
D gene: TRBD2
clone size: -
CDR3 protein: CASSPTRPGTSGRFYEQYF
CDR3 DNA: TGTGCCAGCAGTCCCACGAGACCCGGGACTAGCGGGAGGTTCTACGAGCAGTACTTC

V gene: TRBV24-1
J gene: TRBJ2-7
D gene: -
clone size: -
CDR3 protein: CATSAQVGHEQYF
CDR3 DNA: TGTGCCACCAGTGCCCAAGTGGGCCACGAGCAGTACTTC

V gene: TRBV11-3
J gene: TRBJ2-1
D gene: -
clone size: -
CDR3 protein: CASSSGGGGYNEQFF
CDR3 DNA: TGTGCCAGCAGCTCAGGCGGGGGCGGGTACAATGAGCAGTTCTTC

V gene: TRBV29-1
J gene: TRBJ2-7
D gene: -
clone size: -
CDR3 protein: CSVAEGFEQYF
CDR3 DNA: TGCAGCGTTGCGGAGGGGTTCGAGCAGTACTTC

V gene: TRBV25-1
J gene: TRBJ2-7
D gene: -
clone size: few
CDR3 protein: CASSGTTPGSYEQYF
CDR3 DNA: TGTGCCAGCAGTGGGACTACCCCTGGATCCTACGAGCAGTACTTC

V gene: TRBV14
J gene: TRBJ2-2
D gene: -
clone size: -
CDR3 protein: CASSLLMRGNTGELFF
CDR3 DNA: TGTGCCAGCAGCCTTCTAATGCGGGGCAACACCGGGGAGCTGTTTTTT

V gene: TRBV19
J gene: TRBJ2-1
D gene: TRBD2
clone size: few
CDR3 protein: CASSMKGRTSVSSYNEQFF
CDR3 DNA: TGTGCCAGTAGTATGAAGGGCCGGACTAGCGTCAGCTCCTACAATGAGCAGTTCTTC

V gene: TRBV27
J gene: TRBJ2-7
D gene: -
clone size: once
CDR3 protein: CASSPIQTGEQYF
CDR3 DNA: TGTGCCAGCAGTCCAATTCAGACTGGCGAGCAGTACTTC

V gene: TRBV5-1
J gene: TRBJ2-5
D gene: TRBD1
clone size: -
CDR3 protein: CASSAATGAEETQYF
CDR3 DNA: TGCGCCAGCAGCGCTGCAACAGGGGCCGAGGAGACCCAGTACTTC

V gene: TRBV6-5
J gene: TRBJ2-1
D gene: -
clone size: -
CDR3 protein: CASRATSLGEQFF
CDR3 DNA: TGTGCCAGCAGAGCAACTAGCTTGGGTGAGCAGTTCTTC

V gene: TRBV2
J gene: TRBJ2-7
D gene: TRBD2
clone size: -
CDR3 protein: CASSDGGLVPYEQYF
CDR3 DNA: TGTGCCAGCAGTGATGGGGGACTAGTGCCCTACGAGCAGTACTTC

V gene: TRBV2
J gene: TRBJ2-7
D gene: TRBD1
clone size: -
CDR3 protein: CASSVGQGAREQYF
CDR3 DNA: TGTGCCAGCAGTGTAGGGCAGGGGGCTCGCGAGCAGTACTTC

V gene: TRBV11-2
J gene: TRBJ1-1
D gene: -
clone size: -
CDR3 protein: CASSGHRGSTEAFF
CDR3 DNA: TGTGCCAGCAGCGGCCACCGCGGGAGCACTGAAGCTTTCTTT

V gene: TRBV7-2
J gene: TRBJ1-1
D gene: -
clone size: -
CDR3 protein: CASSQQITEAFF
CDR3 DNA: TGTGCCAGCAGCCAACAGATAACTGAAGCTTTCTTT

V gene: TRBV3-1/TRBV3-2
J gene: TRBJ1-3
D gene: TRBD1
clone size: -
CDR3 protein: CASSPTGFSGNTIYF
CDR3 DNA: TGTGCCAGCAGCCCGACAGGGTTCTCTGGAAACACCATATATTTT

V gene: TRBV7-9
J gene: TRBJ2-1
D gene: -
clone size: -
CDR3 protein: CASSWPTGPRDNEQFF
CDR3 DNA: TGTGCCAGCAGCTGGCCGACAGGACCTAGAGACAATGAGCAGTTCTTC

V gene: TRBV5-1
J gene: TRBJ2-5
D gene: TRBD2
clone size: few
CDR3 protein: CASSLSGRRDEAQYF
CDR3 DNA: TGCGCCAGCAGTTTGAGCGGGAGGAGGGACGAGGCCCAGTACTTC

V gene: TRBV6-5
J gene: TRBJ1-5
D gene: -
clone size: -
CDR3 protein: CASSPQFGGGAQHF
CDR3 DNA: TGTGCCAGCAGTCCTCAGTTTGGGGGAGGGGCCCAGCATTTT

V gene: TRBV7-9
J gene: TRBJ2-7
D gene: -
clone size: once
CDR3 protein: CASSSTGLDEQYF
CDR3 DNA: TGTGCCAGCAGCTCGACAGGTCTGGACGAGCAGTACTTC

V gene: TRBV6-5
J gene: TRBJ1-2
D gene: TRBD1
clone size: few
CDR3 protein: CASSYLRTGGAYGYTF
CDR3 DNA: TGTGCCAGCAGTTACTTAAGGACAGGGGGAGCCTATGGCTACACCTTC

V gene: TRBV6-6
J gene: TRBJ2-5
D gene: TRBD1
clone size: few
CDR3 protein: CASTGTGGFTETQYF
CDR3 DNA: TGTGCCAGCACGGGGACAGGGGGTTTTACAGAGACCCAGTACTTC

V gene: TRBV5-8
J gene: TRBJ1-1
D gene: -
clone size: once
CDR3 protein: CASSLSSQVYTEAFF
CDR3 DNA: TGTGCCAGCAGCTTGAGTAGTCAGGTATACACTGAAGCTTTCTTT

V gene: TRBV7-8
J gene: TRBJ2-1
D gene: -
clone size: -
CDR3 protein: CASSIRLASYNEQFF
CDR3 DNA: TGTGCCAGCAGCATCCGATTGGCCTCCTACAATGAGCAGTTCTTC

V gene: TRBV4-1
J gene: TRBJ2-3
D gene: TRBD2
clone size: -
CDR3 protein: CASSHLGLAGVVDTQYF
CDR3 DNA: TGCGCCAGCAGCCATTTGGGACTAGCGGGAGTGGTAGATACGCAGTATTTT

V gene: TRBV5-4
J gene: TRBJ1-2
D gene: TRBD1
clone size: once
CDR3 protein: CASSTGGGNYGYTF
CDR3 DNA: TGTGCCAGCAGCACAGGGGGGGGGAACTATGGCTACACCTTC

V gene: TRBV28
J gene: TRBJ2-1
D gene: TRBD2
clone size: -
CDR3 protein: CASHTSSGLLAGVYNEQFF
CDR3 DNA: TGTGCCAGCCACACCTCCTCAGGGTTACTAGCGGGAGTCTACAATGAGCAGTTCTTC

V gene: TRBV9
J gene: TRBJ2-5
D gene: TRBD2
clone size: -
CDR3 protein: CASSVSTSGEETQYF
CDR3 DNA: TGTGCCAGCAGCGTCTCGACTAGCGGGGAAGAGACCCAGTACTTC

V gene: TRBV29-1
J gene: TRBJ1-4
D gene: -
clone size: -
CDR3 protein: CSVGTYNEKLFF
CDR3 DNA: TGCAGCGTTGGGACATATAATGAAAAACTGTTTTTT

V gene: TRBV6-2/TRBV6-3
J gene: TRBJ2-2
D gene: TRBD2
clone size: few
CDR3 protein: CASSSFTSGRAGELFF
CDR3 DNA: TGTGCCAGCAGTTCCTTCACTAGCGGGAGGGCCGGGGAGCTGTTTTTT

V gene: TRBV10-1
J gene: TRBJ2-1
D gene: TRBD2
clone size: -
CDR3 protein: CAIPGLAVGDEQFF
CDR3 DNA: TGCGCCATCCCGGGACTAGCGGTTGGGGATGAGCAGTTCTTC

V gene: TRBV19
J gene: TRBJ1-5
D gene: TRBD1
clone size: -
CDR3 protein: CASSIAQGAINQPQHF
CDR3 DNA: TGTGCCAGTAGTATAGCCCAGGGGGCAATCAATCAGCCCCAGCATTTT

V gene: TRBV3-1/TRBV3-2
J gene: TRBJ1-3
D gene: TRBD1
clone size: -
CDR3 protein: CASSPWDRGQNTIYF
CDR3 DNA: TGTGCCAGCAGCCCCTGGGACAGGGGGCAAAACACCATATATTTT

V gene: TRBV9
J gene: TRBJ2-1
D gene: TRBD2
clone size: once
CDR3 protein: CASSPSGRAYNEQFF
CDR3 DNA: TGTGCCAGCAGCCCTAGCGGGAGGGCCTACAATGAGCAGTTCTTC

V gene: TRBV18
J gene: TRBJ1-5
D gene: TRBD1
clone size: -
CDR3 protein: CASSPAGGGQPQHF
CDR3 DNA: TGTGCCAGCTCACCAGCAGGGGGCGGTCAGCCCCAGCATTTT

V gene: TRBV18
J gene: TRBJ2-1
D gene: -
clone size: -
CDR3 protein: CASSPRQGQNEQFF
CDR3 DNA: TGTGCCAGCTCACCACGCCAGGGGCAAAATGAGCAGTTCTTC

V gene: TRBV28
J gene: TRBJ2-5
D gene: -
clone size: -
CDR3 protein: CASSERWRGQETQYF
CDR3 DNA: TGTGCCAGCAGTGAGCGTTGGAGGGGCCAAGAGACCCAGTACTTC

V gene: TRBV18
J gene: TRBJ1-4
D gene: -
clone size: once
CDR3 protein: CASSPPSIATNEKLFF
CDR3 DNA: TGTGCCAGCTCACCACCGAGCATTGCAACTAATGAAAAACTGTTTTTT

V gene: TRBV20-1
J gene: TRBJ2-3
D gene: TRBD2
clone size: once
CDR3 protein: CSASSRSGRATDTQYF
CDR3 DNA: TGCAGTGCTAGTTCACGGAGCGGGAGGGCCACAGATACGCAGTATTTT

V gene: TRBV9
J gene: TRBJ2-7
D gene: TRBD1
clone size: -
CDR3 protein: CASSVGQGGEQYF
CDR3 DNA: TGTGCCAGCAGCGTGGGACAGGGGGGCGAGCAGTACTTC

V gene: TRBV5-8
J gene: TRBJ2-3
D gene: -
clone size: -
CDR3 protein: CASSLGGRGDTQYF
CDR3 DNA: TGTGCCAGCAGCTTGGGTGGAAGAGGAGATACGCAGTATTTT

V gene: TRBV7-6
J gene: TRBJ2-1
D gene: -
clone size: -
CDR3 protein: CASSLVPGSSYNEQFF
CDR3 DNA: TGTGCCAGCAGCTTAGTCCCGGGTAGCTCCTACAATGAGCAGTTCTTC

V gene: TRBV28
J gene: TRBJ1-1
D gene: TRBD1
clone size: -
CDR3 protein: CASSPDRGSLMNTEAFF
CDR3 DNA: TGTGCCAGCAGTCCCGACAGGGGGAGCTTAATGAACACTGAAGCTTTCTTT

V gene: TRBV6-6
J gene: TRBJ1-1
D gene: TRBD1
clone size: -
CDR3 protein: CASSYQGQGTEAFF
CDR3 DNA: TGTGCCAGCAGTTACCAGGGACAGGGCACTGAAGCTTTCTTT

V gene: TRBV27
J gene: TRBJ2-7
D gene: TRBD2
clone size: once
CDR3 protein: CASSLSGRYEQYF
CDR3 DNA: TGTGCCAGCAGTCTTAGCGGGAGATACGAGCAGTACTTC

V gene: TRBV12-1
J gene: TRBJ2-1
D gene: -
clone size: -
CDR3 protein: CASSVTRTAGGLSRNEQFF
CDR3 DNA: TGTGCCAGCAGCGTAACTCGGACAGCCGGAGGACTTTCTAGGAATGAGCAGTTCTTC

V gene: TRBV6-2/TRBV6-3
J gene: TRBJ2-1
D gene: TRBD1
clone size: -
CDR3 protein: CASSYDRVRNEQFF
CDR3 DNA: TGTGCCAGCAGTTACGACAGGGTTCGCAATGAGCAGTTCTTC

V gene: TRBV6-5
J gene: TRBJ1-2
D gene: -
clone size: -
CDR3 protein: CASTPPSRGDYGYTF
CDR3 DNA: TGTGCCAGCACTCCGCCTTCTCGGGGGGACTATGGCTACACCTTC

V gene: TRBV29-1
J gene: TRBJ2-1
D gene: -
clone size: -
CDR3 protein: CSVEGRVSYNEQFF
CDR3 DNA: TGCAGCGTTGAAGGCAGGGTCTCCTACAATGAGCAGTTCTTC

V gene: TRBV29-1
J gene: TRBJ1-2
D gene: TRBD1
clone size: -
CDR3 protein: CSVRDRGNYGYTF
CDR3 DNA: TGCAGCGTAAGGGACAGGGGGAACTATGGCTACACCTTC

V gene: TRBV3-1/TRBV3-2
J gene: TRBJ2-7
D gene: -
clone size: -
CDR3 protein: CASSQVGGFHREQYF
CDR3 DNA: TGTGCCAGCAGCCAAGTAGGGGGTTTTCATCGCGAGCAGTACTTC

V gene: TRBV19
J gene: TRBJ2-7
D gene: TRBD2
clone size: -
CDR3 protein: CASSPGLAGGPIHEQYF
CDR3 DNA: TGTGCCAGTAGTCCCGGACTAGCGGGAGGGCCGATTCACGAGCAGTACTTC

V gene: TRBV3-1/TRBV3-2
J gene: TRBJ2-5
D gene: -
clone size: -
CDR3 protein: CASSPAPDSFQETQYF
CDR3 DNA: TGTGCCAGCAGCCCCGCACCCGACTCCTTCCAAGAGACCCAGTACTTC

V gene: TRBV5-1
J gene: TRBJ2-5
D gene: TRBD1
clone size: -
CDR3 protein: CASSLSGQYQETQYF
CDR3 DNA: TGCGCCAGCAGCTTATCGGGACAGTACCAAGAGACCCAGTACTTC

V gene: TRBV19
J gene: TRBJ2-5
D gene: TRBD2
clone size: -
CDR3 protein: CASSIGPGTSGQETQYF
CDR3 DNA: TGTGCCAGTAGTATAGGTCCGGGGACTAGCGGCCAAGAGACCCAGTACTTC

V gene: TRBV27
J gene: TRBJ2-7
D gene: TRBD1
clone size: -
CDR3 protein: CASSHLDRGFYEQYF
CDR3 DNA: TGTGCCAGCAGTCACCTGGACAGGGGTTTTTACGAGCAGTACTTC

V gene: TRBV28
J gene: TRBJ2-7
D gene: TRBD2
clone size: -
CDR3 protein: CASSLTSGSYEQYF
CDR3 DNA: TGTGCCAGCAGCCTGACTAGCGGGAGCTACGAGCAGTACTTC

V gene: TRBV5-6
J gene: TRBJ2-7
D gene: -
clone size: -
CDR3 protein: CASSSGTIYEQYF
CDR3 DNA: TGTGCCAGCAGCTCCGGGACAATCTACGAGCAGTACTTC

V gene: TRBV10-1
J gene: TRBJ2-7
D gene: TRBD2
clone size: -
CDR3 protein: CASSQGVAGVEYEQYF
CDR3 DNA: TGCGCCAGCTCCCAGGGGGTAGCGGGAGTGGAGTACGAGCAGTACTTC